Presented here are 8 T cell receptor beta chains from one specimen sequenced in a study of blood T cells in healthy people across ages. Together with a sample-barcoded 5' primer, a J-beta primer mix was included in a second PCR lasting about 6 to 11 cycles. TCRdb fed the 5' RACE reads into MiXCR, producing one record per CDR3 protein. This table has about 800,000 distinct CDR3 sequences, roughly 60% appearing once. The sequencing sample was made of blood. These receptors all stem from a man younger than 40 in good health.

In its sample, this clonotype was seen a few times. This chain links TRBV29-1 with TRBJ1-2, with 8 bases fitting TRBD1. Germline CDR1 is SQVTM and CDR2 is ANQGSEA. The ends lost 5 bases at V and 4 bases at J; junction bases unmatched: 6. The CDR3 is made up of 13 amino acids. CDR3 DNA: TGCAGCGTTTCCCAGGGGGCATCCTATGGCTACACCTTC. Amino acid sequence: CSVSQGASYGYTF.

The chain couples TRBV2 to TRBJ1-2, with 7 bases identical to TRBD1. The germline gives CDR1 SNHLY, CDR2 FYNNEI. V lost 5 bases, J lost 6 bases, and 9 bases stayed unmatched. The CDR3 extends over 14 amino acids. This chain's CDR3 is CASSHKGDSHGYTF. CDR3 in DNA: TGTGCCAGCAGTCATAAGGGGGACAGTCATGGCTACACCTTC. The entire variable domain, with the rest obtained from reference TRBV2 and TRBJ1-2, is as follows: EPEVTQTPSHQVTQMGQEVILRCVPISNHLYFYWYRQILGQKVEFLVSFYNNEISEKSEIFDDQFSVERPDGSNFTLKIRSTKLEDSAMYFCASSHKGDSHGYTFGSGTRLTVV.

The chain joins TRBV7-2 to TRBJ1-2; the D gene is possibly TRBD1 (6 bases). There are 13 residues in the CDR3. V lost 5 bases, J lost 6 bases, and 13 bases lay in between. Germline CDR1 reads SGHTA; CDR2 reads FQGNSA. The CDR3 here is CASSQQTGHGYTF. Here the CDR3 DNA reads TGTGCCAGCAGCCAACAGACAGGCCATGGCTACACCTTC.

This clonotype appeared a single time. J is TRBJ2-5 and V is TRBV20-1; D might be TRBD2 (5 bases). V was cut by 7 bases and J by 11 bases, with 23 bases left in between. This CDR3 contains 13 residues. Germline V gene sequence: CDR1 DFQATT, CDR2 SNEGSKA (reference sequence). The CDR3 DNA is TGCAGTGTCACTAGTTTTAATTCGTATGAGCAGTACTTC. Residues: CSVTSFNSYEQYF.

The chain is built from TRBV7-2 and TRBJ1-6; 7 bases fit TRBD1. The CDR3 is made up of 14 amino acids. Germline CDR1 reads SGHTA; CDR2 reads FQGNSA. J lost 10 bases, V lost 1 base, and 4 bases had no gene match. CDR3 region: CASSLENRGSPLHF. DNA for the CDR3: TGTGCCAGCAGCTTAGAAAACAGGGGATCACCCCTCCACTTT.

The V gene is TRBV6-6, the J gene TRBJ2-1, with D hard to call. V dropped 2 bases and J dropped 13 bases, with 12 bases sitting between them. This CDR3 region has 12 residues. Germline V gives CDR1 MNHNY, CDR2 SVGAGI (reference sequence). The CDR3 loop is CASSYGQIDQFF. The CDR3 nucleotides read TGTGCCAGCAGTTACGGGCAAATAGATCAGTTCTTC.

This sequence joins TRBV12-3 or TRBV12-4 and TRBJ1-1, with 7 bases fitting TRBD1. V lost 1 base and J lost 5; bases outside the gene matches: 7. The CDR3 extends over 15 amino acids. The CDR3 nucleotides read TGTGCCAGCAGTTTAGGTTGGGACAGAGTTACTGAAGCTTTCTTT. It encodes CASSLGWDRVTEAFF.

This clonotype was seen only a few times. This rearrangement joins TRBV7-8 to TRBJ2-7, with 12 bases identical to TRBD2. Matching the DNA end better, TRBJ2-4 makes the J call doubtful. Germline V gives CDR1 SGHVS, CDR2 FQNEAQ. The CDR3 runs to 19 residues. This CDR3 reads CASSLARTSGGRVENIQYF. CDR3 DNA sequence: TGTGCCAGCAGCTTAGCGCGAACTAGCGGGGGGCGAGTGGAAAACATTCAGTACTTC.